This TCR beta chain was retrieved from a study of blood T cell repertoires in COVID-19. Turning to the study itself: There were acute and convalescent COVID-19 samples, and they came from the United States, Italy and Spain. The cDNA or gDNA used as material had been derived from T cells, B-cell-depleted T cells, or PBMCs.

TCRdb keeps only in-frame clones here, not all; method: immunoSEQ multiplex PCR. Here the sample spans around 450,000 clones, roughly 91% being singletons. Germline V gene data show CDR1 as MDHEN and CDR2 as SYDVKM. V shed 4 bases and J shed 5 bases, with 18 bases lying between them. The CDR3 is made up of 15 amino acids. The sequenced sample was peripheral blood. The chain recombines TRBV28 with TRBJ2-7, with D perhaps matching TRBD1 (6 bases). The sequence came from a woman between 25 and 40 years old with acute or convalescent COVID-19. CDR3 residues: CASSSTGGGGHEQYF. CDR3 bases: TGTGCCAGCAGTTCGACAGGTGGAGGAGGACACGAGCAGTACTTC.